By proportion, the clone carrying this T cell receptor (beta chain) is medium-sized. Its antigen is not identified. Based on a CD8+CD4-CCR7+CD45RA+ profile, naive CD8 T cells were sorted. Trimming pared 0 bases from V and 3 bases from J, leaving 11 bases between. From germline, CDR1 is LGHNA and CDR2 YSLEER. This CDR3 comprises 15 residues. These data are taken from a study of molecular identifiers for immune sequencing clone quantification. Study-level results: Investigators reportedly could detect spiked Jurkat TCR RNA from one cell among 980,000 or so naive cells. In CMV-specific effectors, clones above 20 copies held over 98% of molecules; naive, under 1%.

TCRdb reprocessed the PCR reads via MiXCR and lists one record per CDR3 protein. Of about 10,000 distinct CDR3 sequences listed, roughly a sixth are singletons. Sequenced: naive CD8+ T cells from blood, with Jurkat cell RNA spiked in. Regarding subset: FACS-sorted CD8+CD4-CCR7+CD45RA+ naive T cells. The origin of this receptor is a human donor in good health. Some libraries in this study had Jurkat cell RNA spiked in. The rearrangement joins TRBV4-3 to TRBJ1-1, with D unresolved. The CDR3 reads CASSQDAGLDTEAFF. CDR3 in DNA: TGCGCCAGCAGCCAAGACGCGGGGTTGGACACTGAAGCTTTCTTT.